The 18 T cell receptor beta chains reported below all come from one sample, sequenced in a study of shared T cell receptors in the human thymus. Some clones are missing from TCRdb's copy, which holds only in-frame ones; the method was immunoSEQ multiplex PCR. The sample carries roughly 660,000 clones, approximately 88% recorded once. In addition, the sample was reused for a study of human thymus T cells.

The sequencing sample was made of thymocytes. Receptor source: a boy younger than two with a congenital heart defect.

The rearrangement links TRBV5-6 to TRBJ2-7; 9 positions agree with TRBD1. The CDR3 loop spans 16 amino acids. Germline CDR1 and CDR2: SGHDT and YYEEEE. V was clipped by 4 bases and J by 6 bases; unmatched bases: 14. The CDR3 region has the DNA TGTGCCAGCAGCAGAAACCTCCGGGACAGGGACTCCGAGCAGTACTTC. Translation gives CASSRNLRDRDSEQYF. The full variable domain, with the rest looked up from reference TRBV5-6 and TRBJ2-7, is DAGVTQSPTHLIKTRGQQVTLRCSPKSGHDTVSWYQQALGQGPQFIFQYYEEEERQRGNFPDRFSGHQFPNYSSELNVNALLLGDSALYLCASSRNLRDRDSEQYFGPGTRLTVT.

The chain is built from TRBV10-1 and TRBJ2-1, with 16 bases identical to TRBD2. The J segment lost 5 bases and the V segment lost 7 bases, leaving 11 bases of the junction unmatched. The CDR3 consists of 18 residues. CDR1 is WNHNN and CDR2 is SYGVQD in the germline V gene (reference sequence). The chain's CDR3 is CASNSGTSGRGIDNEQFF. CDR3 nucleotide sequence: TGCGCCAGCAACTCCGGGACTAGCGGGAGGGGCATCGACAATGAGCAGTTCTTC.

This clone is a singleton in its sample. This rearrangement joins TRBV6-4 to TRBJ1-4, with TRBD1 identical over 9 bases. Trimming cost V 7 bases and J 6 bases; bases outside gene matches: 12. The CDR3 extends over 16 amino acids. Germline-derived CDR1 and CDR2 are MRHNA and SNTAGT. The CDR3, as DNA: TGTGCCAGCATAGGCAAGGACAGGGGCAGACATGAAAAACTGTTTTTT. Amino acids: CASIGKDRGRHEKLFF.

This clone was seen a single time. The chain uses TRBV18 and TRBJ1-2; possibly TRBD1 for D (5 bases). V lost 1 base and J 3 bases, leaving 15 bases between the germline ends. Germline V gene sequence: CDR1 KGHSH, CDR2 LQKENI. CDR3 length equals 16 residues. CDR3 coding DNA: TGTGCCAGCTCACCACGGGAAGGGGATCACCACTATGGCTACACCTTC. It codes for CASSPREGDHHYGYTF.

V and J are TRBV27 and TRBJ2-1; TRBD2 matches at 11 bases. The CDR3 is made up of 17 amino acids. V lost 10 bases and J lost 2; bases outside the gene matches: 13. In germline, CDR1 is MNHEY, CDR2 SMNVEV (reference sequence). The CDR3 loop is CAKSPLAGGRAYNEQFF. The CDR3 DNA sequence: TGTGCCAAGAGCCCCTTAGCGGGAGGGAGAGCCTACAATGAGCAGTTCTTC.

The rearrangement links TRBV7-2 to TRBJ2-5, with 7 bases lining up with TRBD2. Trimming cost V 5 bases and J 5 bases; bases outside gene matches: 11. Germline V gene lookup returns CDR1 SGHTA and CDR2 FQGNSA. This CDR3 has 15 amino acids. The CDR3 here is CASSPSRTRAETQYF. As DNA, the CDR3 is TGTGCCAGCAGCCCCAGTCGGACTAGGGCGGAGACCCAGTACTTC. Using reference TRBV7-2 and TRBJ2-5 for the parts outside the CDR3, the full variable domain is GAGVSQSPSNKVTEKGKDVELRCDPISGHTALYWYRQSLGQGLEFLIYFQGNSAPDKSGLPSDRFSAERTGGSVSTLTIQRTQQEDSAVYLCASSPSRTRAETQYFGPGTRLLVL.

This clone was detected a few times. The chain has TRBV12-5 and TRBJ1-2; D remains unclear. CDR1 and CDR2 (germline): LGHNT, FRNRAP. Trimming removed 6 bases at V and 6 bases at J, with 14 bases between. CDR3 length: 13 amino acids. The CDR3 DNA reads TGTGCTAGTGGCCGCCGGCCGGCGGATGGCTACACCTTC. As protein: CASGRRPADGYTF. The whole variable domain, remainder taken from reference TRBV12-5 and TRBJ1-2, is DARVTQTPRHKVTEMGQEVTMRCQPILGHNTVFWYRQTMMQGLELLAYFRNRAPLDDSGMPKDRFSAEMPDATLATLKIQPSEPRDSAVYFCASGRRPADGYTFGSGTRLTVV.

The rearrangement joins TRBV19 to TRBJ2-1; perhaps TRBD2 as D (6 bases). V lost 1 base and J 2 bases, leaving 9 bases between the germline ends. The CDR3 length is 15 residues. Germline CDR1 reads LNHDA; CDR2 reads SQIVND (reference sequence). CDR3 bases: TGTGCCAGTAGTATAGTCGGGGGACCCTACAATGAGCAGTTCTTC. This sequence encodes CASSIVGGPYNEQFF.

The chain employs TRBV7-2 and TRBJ2-3; D is uncertain. The V end was cut by 5 bases, the J end by 0 bases, with 18 bases between. In germline, CDR1 is SGHTA, CDR2 FQGNSA. This CDR3 has 17 residues. The CDR3: CASSPPTAAASTDTQYF. In nucleotides, the CDR3 is TGTGCCAGCAGCCCCCCTACCGCGGCGGCTAGCACAGATACGCAGTATTTT.

J is TRBJ2-1 and V is TRBV4-1, with 8 bases matching TRBD2. V dropped 4 bases and J dropped 7; count of bases not matched to a gene: 12. The CDR3 totals 16 residues. Germline V gene sequence: CDR1 MGHRA, CDR2 YSYEKL. Here the CDR3 reads CASSPYQGLEGNEQFF. The CDR3 DNA sequence: TGCGCCAGCAGCCCCTACCAGGGACTAGAAGGTAATGAGCAGTTCTTC.

The chain combines TRBV28 with TRBJ2-4, with D possibly being TRBD1 (5 bases). V was trimmed by 7 bases and J by 5 bases, leaving 18 bases between them. The CDR3 covers 15 residues. The germline V gene encodes CDR1 MDHEN and CDR2 SYDVKM. Here the CDR3 DNA reads TGTGCCAGCACTAGGGGTCGAGGCCGCGAAAACATTCAGTACTTC. Residues: CASTRGRGRENIQYF.

The rearrangement links TRBV7-2 to TRBJ2-1; 8 bases are a match to TRBD2. Germline CDR1 is SGHTA and CDR2 is FQGNSA. V shed 5 bases and J 4 bases; nucleotides not matched to a gene: 10. The CDR3 totals 16 residues. This CDR3 is CASSPEPGTRYNEQFF. In nucleotides, the CDR3 is TGTGCCAGCAGCCCAGAGCCCGGGACTAGATACAATGAGCAGTTCTTC.

The chain combines TRBV11-2 with TRBJ2-2, with no clear D. Trimming cost V 3 bases and J 5 bases, with 13 bases left between them. In germline, CDR1 is SGHAT, CDR2 FQNNGV. This CDR3 contains 15 residues. CDR3 in DNA: TGTGCCAGCAGCTTGCCGGCGGCCGCTACCGGGGAGCTGTTTTTT. Residues: CASSLPAAATGELFF.

The chain links TRBV4-3 to TRBJ2-1; 15 nucleotides line up with TRBD2. CDR3 length: 20 amino acids. V was pared by 0 bases and J by 0 bases, with 6 bases of the junction left unmatched. Germline CDR1 is LGHNA and CDR2 is YSLEER. In DNA form, the CDR3 reads TGCGCCAGCAGCCAAGATCCCGGGACTAGCGGGAGGTCCTCCTACAATGAGCAGTTCTTC. Translated, it gives CASSQDPGTSGRSSYNEQFF.

V usage is TRBV4-2 and J usage is TRBJ1-5; D possibly corresponds to TRBD1 (6 bases). V was trimmed by 0 bases and J by 2 bases, leaving 11 bases between them. Germline lookup yields CDR1 LGHNA and CDR2 YNFKEQ. The CDR3 has 16 residues. The CDR3 nucleotides are TGTGCCAGCAGCCAAGATCGCAGACAGGGCAATCAGCCCCAGCATTTT. This codes for CASSQDRRQGNQPQHF.

This chain joins TRBV27 and TRBJ2-7; 10 bases align to TRBD2. Germline CDR1 is MNHEY and CDR2 is SMNVEV (reference sequence). The CDR3 spans 15 residues. The trim removed 5 bases at V and 3 bases at J, leaving 7 bases unmatched. The CDR3 is CASSPGLAELYEQYF. The DNA of the CDR3 is TGTGCCAGCAGTCCCGGACTAGCGGAGCTCTACGAGCAGTACTTC.

Only one count was recorded for this clone. The chain employs TRBV9 and TRBJ2-2; D is unclear. The CDR3 spans 13 residues. The ends were cut back, 4 bases at V and 6 bases at J, with 10 bases in the middle. In germline, CDR1 is SGDLS, CDR2 YYNGEE. CDR3 bases: TGTGCCAGCAGCACTCTAGAAGCCGGGGAGCTGTTTTTT. Amino acid sequence: CASSTLEAGELFF.

The chain combines TRBV19 with TRBJ1-5; 8 positions match TRBD1. The V and J ends lost 5 bases and 2 bases, in that order; junction bases with no gene match: 8. From germline, CDR1 is LNHDA and CDR2 SQIVND (reference sequence). The CDR3 has 16 amino acids. The CDR3 here is CASSVDRDLCNQPQHF. In DNA, the CDR3 is TGTGCCAGTAGTGTGGACAGGGACCTATGCAATCAGCCCCAGCATTTT.